This T cell receptor beta chain was observed in a study of control samples from healthy donors and cancer patients. Sequencing was performed with immunoSEQ multiplex PCR; in TCRdb, only in-frame clones are kept and a portion is missing. The profile shows under 30,000 clones, over 75% of them singletons. This CDR3 has 16 amino acids. The junction had 3 bases not matched to a gene; V was cut back by 4 bases and J by 0 bases. Germline V gene data show CDR1 as SGHDN and CDR2 as FVKESK. The chain employs TRBV14 and TRBJ2-6, with 7 positions matching TRBD1. Sequencing used PBMCs. The TCR sequence derives from a woman aged 55-69 years with head and neck cancer. CDR3 nucleotide sequence: TGTGCCAGCAGCCCACAGGGGAGCTCTGGGGCCAACGTCCTGACTTTC. Amino acids: CASSPQGSSGANVLTF.